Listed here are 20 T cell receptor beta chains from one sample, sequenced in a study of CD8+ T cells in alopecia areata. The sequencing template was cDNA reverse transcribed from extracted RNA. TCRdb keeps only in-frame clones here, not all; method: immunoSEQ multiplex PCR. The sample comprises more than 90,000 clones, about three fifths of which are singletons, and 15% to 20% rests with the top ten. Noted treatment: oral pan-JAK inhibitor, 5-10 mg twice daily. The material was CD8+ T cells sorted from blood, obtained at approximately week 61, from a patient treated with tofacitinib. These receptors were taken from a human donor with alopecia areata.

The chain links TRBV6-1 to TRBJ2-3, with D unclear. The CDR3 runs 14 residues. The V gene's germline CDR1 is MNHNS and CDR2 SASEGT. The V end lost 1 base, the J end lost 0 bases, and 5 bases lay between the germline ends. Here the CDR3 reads CASSEVGSTDTQYF. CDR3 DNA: TGTGCCAGCAGTGAAGTAGGCAGCACAGATACGCAGTATTTT.

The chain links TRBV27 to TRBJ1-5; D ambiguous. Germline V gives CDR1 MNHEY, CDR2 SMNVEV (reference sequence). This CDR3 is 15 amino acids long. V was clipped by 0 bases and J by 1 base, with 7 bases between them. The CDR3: CASSLSVASNQPQHF. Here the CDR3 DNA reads TGTGCCAGCAGTTTATCGGTGGCCAGCAATCAGCCCCAGCATTTT.

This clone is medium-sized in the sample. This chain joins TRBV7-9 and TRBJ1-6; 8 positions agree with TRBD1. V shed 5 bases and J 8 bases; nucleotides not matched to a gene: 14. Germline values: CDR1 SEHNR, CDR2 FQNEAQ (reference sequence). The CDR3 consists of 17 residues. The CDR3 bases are TGTGCCAGCAGCACCCAGGACAGGGAAGGGATTTATTCACCCCTCCACTTT. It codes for CASSTQDREGIYSPLHF.

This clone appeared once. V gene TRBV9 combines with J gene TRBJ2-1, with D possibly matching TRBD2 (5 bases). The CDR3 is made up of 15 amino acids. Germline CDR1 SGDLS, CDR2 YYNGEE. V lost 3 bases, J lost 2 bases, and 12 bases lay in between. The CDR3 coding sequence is TGTGCCAGCAGCGCGAGCGGTACACCCTACAATGAGCAGTTCTTC. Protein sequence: CASSASGTPYNEQFF.

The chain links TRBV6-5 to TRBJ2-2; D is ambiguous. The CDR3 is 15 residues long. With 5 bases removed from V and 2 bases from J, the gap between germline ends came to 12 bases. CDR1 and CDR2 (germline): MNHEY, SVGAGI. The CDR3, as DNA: TGTGCCAGCAGTCTTTCCTCGGCCAACACCGGGGAGCTGTTTTTT. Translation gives CASSLSSANTGELFF.

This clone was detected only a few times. In nucleotides, the CDR3 is TGTGCCAGCAGCTTAGTACCCAAAAACATTCAGTACTTC. Amino acids: CASSLVPKNIQYF. The V gene is TRBV11-2, the J gene TRBJ2-4; D uncertain. Trimming left V 1 base short and J 2 bases short, with 3 bases between. This CDR3 is built from 13 residues. The germline CDR1 and CDR2 sequences are SGHAT and FQNNGV.

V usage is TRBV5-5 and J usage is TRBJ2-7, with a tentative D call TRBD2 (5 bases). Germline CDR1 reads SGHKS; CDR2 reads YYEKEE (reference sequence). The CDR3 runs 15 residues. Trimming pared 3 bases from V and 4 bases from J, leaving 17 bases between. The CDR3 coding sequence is TGTGCCAGCAGCTACCGGACGGGATCAATGTACGAGCAGTACTTC. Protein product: CASSYRTGSMYEQYF.

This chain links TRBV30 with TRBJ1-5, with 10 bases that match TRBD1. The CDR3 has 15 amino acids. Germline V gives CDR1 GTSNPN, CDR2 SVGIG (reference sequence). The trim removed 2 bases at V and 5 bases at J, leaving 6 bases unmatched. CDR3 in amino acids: CAWSTGTGVYQPQHF. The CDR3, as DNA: TGTGCCTGGAGTACCGGGACAGGGGTTTATCAGCCCCAGCATTTT.

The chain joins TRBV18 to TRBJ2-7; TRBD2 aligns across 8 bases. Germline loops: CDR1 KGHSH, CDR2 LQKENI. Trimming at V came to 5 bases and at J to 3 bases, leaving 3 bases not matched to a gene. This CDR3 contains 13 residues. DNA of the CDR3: TGTGCCAGCTCAAGCGGGGGCCTCTACGAGCAGTACTTC. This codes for CASSSGGLYEQYF.

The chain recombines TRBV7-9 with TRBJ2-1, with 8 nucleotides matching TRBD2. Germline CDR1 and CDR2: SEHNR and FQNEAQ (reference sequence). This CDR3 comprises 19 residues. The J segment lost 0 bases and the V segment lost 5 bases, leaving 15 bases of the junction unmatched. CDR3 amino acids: CASSPLMGSGGGSYNEQFF. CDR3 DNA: TGTGCCAGCAGCCCTCTAATGGGGAGCGGGGGTGGCTCCTACAATGAGCAGTTCTTC.

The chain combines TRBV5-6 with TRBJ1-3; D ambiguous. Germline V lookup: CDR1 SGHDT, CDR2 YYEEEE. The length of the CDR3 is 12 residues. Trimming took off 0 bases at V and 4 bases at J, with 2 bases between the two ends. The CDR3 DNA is TGTGCCAGCAGCTTGGGAGGAAACACCATATATTTT. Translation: CASSLGGNTIYF.

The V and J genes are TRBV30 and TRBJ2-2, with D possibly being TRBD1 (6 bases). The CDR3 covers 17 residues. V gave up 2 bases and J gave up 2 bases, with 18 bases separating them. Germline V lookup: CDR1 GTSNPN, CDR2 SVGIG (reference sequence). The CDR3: CAWSTHPSTGNTGELFF. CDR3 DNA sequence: TGTGCCTGGAGTACCCACCCTTCGACAGGAAACACCGGGGAGCTGTTTTTT. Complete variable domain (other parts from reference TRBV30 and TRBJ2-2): SQTIHQWPATLVQPVGSPLSLECTVEGTSNPNLYWYRQAAGRGLQLLFYSVGIGQISSEVPQNLSASRPQDRQFILSSKKLLLSDSGFYLCAWSTHPSTGNTGELFFGEGSRLTVL.

The CDR3 protein is CASGNSGGKFF. CDR3 nucleotide sequence: TGTGCCAGCGGGAACAGCGGGGGTAAATTCTTC. This chain uses TRBV7-3 with TRBJ2-1; TRBD2 matches at 8 bases. CDR1 is SGHTA and CDR2 is FQGTGA in the germline V gene. The CDR3 length is 11 residues. Trimming took 8 bases from V and 16 from J; bases not matched to a gene: 10.

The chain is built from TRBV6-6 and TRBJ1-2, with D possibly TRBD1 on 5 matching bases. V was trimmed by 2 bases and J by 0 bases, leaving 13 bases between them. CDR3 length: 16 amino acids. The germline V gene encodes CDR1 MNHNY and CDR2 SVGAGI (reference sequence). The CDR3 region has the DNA TGTGCCAGCAGTTACCTAGACAGCCTTGCTAACTATGGCTACACCTTC. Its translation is CASSYLDSLANYGYTF.

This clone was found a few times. The DNA for the CDR3 is TGCGCCAGCAGTGATCTAGCGGGGCCCTACGAGCAGTACTTC. Translating gives CASSDLAGPYEQYF. The J gene is TRBJ2-7, the V gene TRBV10-2, with 9 positions matching TRBD2. V trimming: 3 bases; J trimming: 2 bases; junction bases outside the gene matches: 2. CDR3 length: 14 amino acids. CDR1 and CDR2 (germline): WSHSY, SAAADI.

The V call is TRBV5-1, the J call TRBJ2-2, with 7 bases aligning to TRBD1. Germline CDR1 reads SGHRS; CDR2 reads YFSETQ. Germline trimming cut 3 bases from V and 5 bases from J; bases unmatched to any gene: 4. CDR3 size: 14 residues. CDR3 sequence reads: CASSSDRRTGELFF. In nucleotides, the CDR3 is TGCGCCAGCAGCTCGGACAGGAGGACCGGGGAGCTGTTTTTT. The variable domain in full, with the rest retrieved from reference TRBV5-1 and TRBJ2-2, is KAGVTQTPRYLIKTRGQQVTLSCSPISGHRSVSWYQQTPGQGLQFLFEYFSETQRNKGNFPGRFSGRQFSNSRSEMNVSTLELGDSALYLCASSSDRRTGELFFGEGSRLTVL.

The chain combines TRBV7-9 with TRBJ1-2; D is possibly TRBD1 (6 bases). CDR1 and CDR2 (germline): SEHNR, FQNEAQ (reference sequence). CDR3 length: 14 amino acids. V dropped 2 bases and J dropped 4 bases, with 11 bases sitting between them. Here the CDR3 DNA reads TGTGCCAGCAGCTTACCCGACAGGCGCTATGGCTACACCTTC. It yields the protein CASSLPDRRYGYTF.

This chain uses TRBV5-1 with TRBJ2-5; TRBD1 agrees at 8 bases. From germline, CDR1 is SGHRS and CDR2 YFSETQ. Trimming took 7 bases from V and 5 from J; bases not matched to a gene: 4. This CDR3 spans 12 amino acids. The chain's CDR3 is CASADREETQYF. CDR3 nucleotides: TGCGCCAGCGCGGACAGGGAGGAGACCCAGTACTTC. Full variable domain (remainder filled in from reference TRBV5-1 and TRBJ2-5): KAGVTQTPRYLIKTRGQQVTLSCSPISGHRSVSWYQQTPGQGLQFLFEYFSETQRNKGNFPGRFSGRQFSNSRSEMNVSTLELGDSALYLCASADREETQYFGPGTRLLVL.

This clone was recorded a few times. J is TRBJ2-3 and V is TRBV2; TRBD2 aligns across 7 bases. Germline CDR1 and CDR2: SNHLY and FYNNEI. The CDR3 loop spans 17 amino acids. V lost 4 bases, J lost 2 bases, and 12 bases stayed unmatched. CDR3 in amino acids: CASSASRDGGTTDTQYF. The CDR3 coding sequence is TGTGCCAGCAGTGCCAGCAGGGACGGGGGGACCACAGATACGCAGTATTTT.

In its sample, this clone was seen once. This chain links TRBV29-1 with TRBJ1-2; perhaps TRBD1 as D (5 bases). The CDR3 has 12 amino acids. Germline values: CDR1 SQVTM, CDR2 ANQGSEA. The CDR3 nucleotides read TGCGCTACGGCAGGGAAAGTATATGGCTACACCTTC. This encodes CATAGKVYGYTF.